Shown below are 2 T cell receptor beta chains from a single sample sequenced in a study of blood T cell repertoires in COVID-19. Generated by immunoSEQ multiplex PCR, the TCRdb table keeps only in-frame clones and is missing some. The sample has about 220,000 clones; under 90% are singletons. Input material: peripheral blood. The receptors were sampled from a woman aged 80 or older with acute or convalescent COVID-19.

The rearrangement uses TRBV24-1 and TRBJ1-5; possibly TRBD1 for D (5 bases). Germline CDR1 KGHDR, CDR2 SFDVKD. Trimming cost V 4 bases and J 7 bases, with 13 bases left between them. This CDR3 region has 14 residues. Here the CDR3 reads CATSDSLGGQPQHF. The CDR3 nucleotides are TGTGCCACCAGTGACTCACTGGGGGGGCAGCCCCAGCATTTT.

This clone was seen just once. The V and J genes are TRBV6-2 or TRBV6-3 and TRBJ1-2, with 9 bases that match TRBD1. Germline V gene data show CDR1 as MNHEY and CDR2 as SVGEGT. The CDR3 covers 15 residues. J gave up 7 bases and V 0 bases, and 6 bases lay outside the gene matches. CDR3 in amino acids: CASSYSTGGKSGYTF. The CDR3 nucleotides are TGTGCCAGCAGTTACTCTACAGGGGGCAAGAGTGGCTACACCTTC.